This is a list of T cell receptor beta chains from one sample in a study of brain T cells in children with intractable seizures. The method was immunoSEQ multiplex PCR; TCRdb's version includes in-frame clones alone and lacks a portion of them. The repertoire holds around 38,000 clones, with around 90% as singletons. The sequences come from peripheral blood, collected at surgery. Receptors were obtained from a girl between 2 and 10 years old with tuberous sclerosis and intractable seizures. Each CDR3 is given with its conserved first and last residue. A D gene is named only where the DNA matches it firmly. Only part of the rows carry a size: once, few, many, or a class if the clone is expanded.

abundance,v_gene,j_gene,d_gene,CDR3nt,CDR3aa
NA,TRBV30,TRBJ1-6,NA,TGTGCCGGATCTGGGCGTTCACCCCTCCACTTT,CAGSGRSPLHF
NA,TRBV2,TRBJ1-5,NA,TGTGCCAGCAGTGATGGGGGAGCCGACATTAGCAATCAGCCCCAGCATTTT,CASSDGGADISNQPQHF
NA,TRBV6-4,TRBJ1-1,NA,TGTGCCAGCAGTGAACGGCCCTCAGCTTTCTTT,CASSERPSAFF
NA,TRBV6-1,TRBJ2-1,NA,TGTGCCAGCAGTGAAATCGGGACAACCAATGAGCAGTTCTTC,CASSEIGTTNEQFF
NA,TRBV7-8,TRBJ2-3,TRBD2,TGTGCCAGCAGCTTAGATCTAGCGGGGGGCACAGATACGCAGTATTTT,CASSLDLAGGTDTQYF
NA,TRBV9,TRBJ1-6,TRBD1,TGTGCCAGCAGCCCCGGGACAGGGGGTTCACCCCTCCACTTT,CASSPGTGGSPLHF
once,TRBV5-5,TRBJ1-3,NA,TGTGCCAGCACCCGGGGAGACAGCCTCAACACCATATATTTT,CASTRGDSLNTIYF
once,TRBV10-2,TRBJ1-6,NA,TGCGCCAGCACCGGGGAGCTGGGGAGATCACCCCTCCACTTT,CASTGELGRSPLHF
NA,TRBV5-8,TRBJ1-1,NA,TGTGCCAGCAGCTTGGCGCGTCTGGGACCGAACACTGAAGCTTTCTTT,CASSLARLGPNTEAFF
few,TRBV9,TRBJ2-7,TRBD1,TGTGCCAGCAGCGTATCCACAGGGGTCACCTACGAGCAGTACTTC,CASSVSTGVTYEQYF
NA,TRBV9,TRBJ2-5,NA,TGTGCCAGCAGTCTCGGACGGCAAGAGACCCAGTACTTC,CASSLGRQETQYF